These 24 T cell receptor beta chains were sequenced from one sample in a study of early T cells in non-severe SARS-CoV-2 infection (dated by TCRdb to the early 2020s). The library was prepared using 5' RACE. TCRdb shows the sequencer as NextSeq 500. TCRdb reworked the public reads: Q25 trimming with fastp, MiXCR clone assembly, productive beta chains retained. Identical CDR3 protein sequences are pooled into one entry, listed with their most common genes and DNA. This sample comprises 60,000 to 75,000 distinct CDR3 sequences, approximately 10% of them detected only once. The ten largest clones represent around 6.7% of the sample. Sample: whole blood. These receptors were taken from an adult who was a healthcare worker with PCR-confirmed SARS-CoV-2 infection or an uninfected control (not recorded which).

This clonotype was seen only a few times. CDR3 in amino acids: CASSGTSNHNEQFF. The CDR3 DNA follows: TGTGCCAGCAGCGGAACTTCCAACCACAATGAGCAGTTCTTC. The chain uses TRBV9 and TRBJ2-1; D is unclear. This CDR3 has 14 residues. Trimming stripped 3 bases from V and 5 bases from J, with 12 bases between. Per the germline V gene, CDR1 is SGDLS and CDR2 is YYNGEE.

The table lists this clonotype with many counts. The chain couples TRBV11-2 to TRBJ2-1; D gene ambiguous. This CDR3 contains 11 residues. V was shortened by 6 bases and J by 9 bases, with 9 bases between the two germline ends. Germline CDR1 is SGHAT and CDR2 is FQNNGV. CDR3 loop: CASRSAGEQFF. The CDR3 DNA is TGTGCCAGCAGGAGCGCCGGTGAGCAGTTCTTC.

This clonotype was counted a few times. The V gene is TRBV5-4, the J gene TRBJ2-7, with 10 bases matching TRBD1. Unmatched junction bases numbered 7, after V lost 4 bases and J lost 6 bases. CDR3 length equals 14 residues. CDR1 and CDR2 from the germline V gene are SGHNT and YYREEE (reference sequence). The chain's CDR3 is CASSAGQGRSEQYF. The CDR3 region has the DNA TGTGCCAGCAGCGCGGGACAGGGGCGTTCCGAGCAGTACTTC.

In this sample, this clonotype turned up many times. The chain couples TRBV11-2 to TRBJ1-2, with a tentative D call TRBD1 (6 bases). CDR1 is SGHAT and CDR2 is FQNNGV in the germline V gene. The CDR3 runs 14 residues. V lost 3 bases and J lost 6, with 14 bases in between. The CDR3 loop is CASSFAAGADGYTF. CDR3 sequence (DNA): TGTGCCAGCAGCTTTGCCGCAGGGGCTGATGGCTACACCTTC.

This clonotype was detected a few times. The chain's CDR3 is CASRRGTVRQPQHF. CDR3 DNA: TGTGCCAGCCGGCGAGGGACAGTCCGTCAGCCCCAGCATTTT. The V call is TRBV12-3 or TRBV12-4, the J call TRBJ1-5, with 7 bases lining up with TRBD1. The V gene end was trimmed by 8 bases and the J gene end by 6 bases; junction bases not matched to a gene: 10. The CDR3 consists of 14 residues.

This clonotype was seen only a few times. The V gene is TRBV12-3 or TRBV12-4, the J gene TRBJ1-4; tentatively, D is TRBD1 (5 bases). The CDR3 sequence is 14 residues long. Trimming shortened V by 6 bases and J by 2 bases, and 10 bases separated the two germline ends. The CDR3 DNA follows: TGTGCCAGCAGCGGGGGTTTGACTAATGAAAAACTGTTTTTT. Translated, it gives CASSGGLTNEKLFF.

This clonotype was recorded at least ten times. Lacking the conserved final phenylalanine or tryptophan, this CDR3 likely reflects a read error. The chain carries TRBV11-2 and TRBJ2-2, with D possibly being TRBD2 (5 bases). The V gene lost 3 bases and the J gene lost 4 bases, with 12 bases spanning the gap. Germline CDR1 is SGHAT and CDR2 is FQNNGV. The CDR3 has 15 amino acids. Here the CDR3 DNA reads TGTGCCAGCAGCTTCGGAGGACTTAGCACCGGGGAGCTGTTTCTT. Translating it yields CASSFGGLSTGELFL.

This clonotype was found many times. V is TRBV11-2 and J is TRBJ2-1, with TRBD2 matching 7 bases. CDR1 is SGHAT and CDR2 is FQNNGV in the germline V gene. V trimming: 4 bases; J trimming: 7 bases; junction bases outside the gene matches: 10. The CDR3 consists of 15 residues. The DNA for the CDR3 is TGTGCCAGCAGCTCAGGGCGACTAGCTCGGAATGAGCAGTTCTTC. Protein: CASSSGRLARNEQFF.

The J gene is TRBJ2-2, the V gene TRBV5-4; 11 nucleotides align to TRBD2. Germline values: CDR1 SGHNT, CDR2 YYREEE (reference sequence). Unmatched junction bases numbered 6, after V lost 4 bases and J lost 7 bases. CDR3 length: 15 amino acids. CDR3: CASSLTSGMDGELFF. In DNA, the CDR3 is TGTGCCAGCAGCCTGACTAGCGGGATGGACGGGGAGCTGTTTTTT.

This clonotype appeared a few times. The chain combines TRBV6-8 with TRBJ1-3, with 10 bases aligning to TRBD1. Germline V lookup: CDR1 MNHGY, CDR2 SAAAGT. V shed 6 bases and J 2 bases; nucleotides not matched to a gene: 4. CDR3 length: 15 amino acids. DNA for the CDR3: TGTGCCAGCAGGCCGGGACAGGGGCCTGGAAACACCATATATTTT. This codes for CASRPGQGPGNTIYF.

This clonotype was seen a few times. The chain joins TRBV9 to TRBJ1-1, with D unresolved. This CDR3 is 13 amino acids long. V dropped 0 bases and J dropped 2 bases, with 5 bases sitting between them. Germline values: CDR1 SGDLS, CDR2 YYNGEE. This CDR3 reads CASSVGDNTEAFF. The CDR3 DNA reads as TGTGCCAGCAGCGTAGGGGATAACACTGAAGCTTTCTTT.

This sequence joins TRBV7-3 and TRBJ2-3; 9 bases agree with TRBD1. The germline gives CDR1 SGHTA, CDR2 FQGTGA. V shed 3 bases and J 6 bases; nucleotides not matched to a gene: 10. The CDR3 is 16 residues long. The CDR3 coding sequence is TGTGCCAGCAGCTTGACCGGGACAGGGAACCCGGATACGCAGTATTTT. Encoded protein: CASSLTGTGNPDTQYF.

This clonotype was counted many times. V usage is TRBV5-1 and J usage is TRBJ2-5; D might be TRBD1 (5 bases). Germline CDR1 reads SGHRS; CDR2 reads YFSETQ. The CDR3 extends over 14 amino acids. V was cut by 0 bases and J by 1 base, with 7 bases left in between. The CDR3 DNA reads as TGCGCCAGCAGCTTGGAGGACACCCAAGAGACCCAGTACTTC. Encoded protein: CASSLEDTQETQYF.

This clonotype was found a few times. V usage is TRBV20-1 and J usage is TRBJ2-1; D may correspond to TRBD1 or TRBD2 (5 bases each). Germline V CDR1 and CDR2: DFQATT, SNEGSKA (reference sequence). The CDR3 covers 15 residues. Trimming shortened V by 3 bases and J by 2 bases, and 14 bases separated the two germline ends. In DNA, the CDR3 is TGCAGTGCTAGGGGGACCGACTTAACCTACAATGAGCAGTTCTTC. Its protein product is CSARGTDLTYNEQFF.

This clonotype was seen ten or more times. V and J are TRBV12-3 or TRBV12-4 and TRBJ2-7; 9 positions agree with TRBD1. V gave up 6 bases and J gave up 5 bases; unmatched junction bases: 5. The length of the CDR3 is 13 residues. CDR3 in DNA: TGTGCCAGCAGCCGGACAGGGGTCCACGAGCAGTACTTC. This encodes CASSRTGVHEQYF.

Ten or more counts support this clonotype. The chain combines TRBV7-8 with TRBJ2-1; 11 nucleotides agree with TRBD2. This CDR3 has 15 amino acids. Germline V gives CDR1 SGHVS, CDR2 FQNEAQ. The J segment lost 7 bases and the V segment lost 3 bases, leaving 5 bases of the junction unmatched. This chain's CDR3 is CASSFSGGAENEQFF. DNA of the CDR3: TGTGCCAGCAGCTTTAGCGGGGGGGCTGAAAATGAGCAGTTCTTC.

The chain is built from TRBV9 and TRBJ2-5; 12 bases are shared with TRBD2. J was trimmed by 7 bases and V by 0 bases; bases with no gene match: 1. From germline, CDR1 is SGDLS and CDR2 YYNGEE. This CDR3 has 14 amino acids. The CDR3 region is CASSVALAGGTQYF. CDR3 nucleotide sequence: TGTGCCAGCAGCGTAGCACTAGCGGGAGGGACCCAGTACTTC.

This clonotype has a count of ten or more. The chain couples TRBV7-2 to TRBJ2-3, with TRBD2 matching 7 bases. CDR1 and CDR2 (germline): SGHTA, FQGNSA. With 5 bases clipped from V and 9 bases from J, the junction kept 11 bases outside the gene matches. The CDR3 is made up of 14 amino acids. This CDR3 reads CASSRAGRAWTQYF. For the CDR3, the DNA is TGTGCCAGCAGCCGAGCGGGGCGTGCATGGACGCAGTATTTT.

The J gene is TRBJ2-3, the V gene TRBV7-2; D uncertain. The CDR3 extends over 12 amino acids. Trimming left V 3 bases short and J 5 bases short, with 6 bases between. Germline lookup yields CDR1 SGHTA and CDR2 FQGNSA. The CDR3 nucleotides are TGTGCCAGCAGCTTTGTTAGAGATACGCAGTATTTT. Encoded protein: CASSFVRDTQYF. Full variable domain (rest looked up from reference TRBV7-2 and TRBJ2-3): GAGVSQSPSNKVTEKGKDVELRCDPISGHTALYWYRQSLGQGLEFLIYFQGNSAPDKSGLPSDRFSAERTGGSVSTLTIQRTQQEDSAVYLCASSFVRDTQYFGPGTRLTVL.

The chain links TRBV11-3 to TRBJ2-2; D gene uncertain. Germline V lookup: CDR1 SGHNT, CDR2 YENEEA. This CDR3 comprises 16 residues. Trimming pared 6 bases from V and 5 bases from J, leaving 19 bases between. The CDR3 spells CASSLTAPGWTGELFF. For the CDR3, the DNA is TGTGCCAGCAGTCTTACTGCGCCTGGTTGGACCGGGGAGCTGTTTTTT.

The CDR3 sequence is CASSLRVSGGEQYF. CDR3 nucleotides: TGTGCCAGCAGCTTAAGAGTTTCCGGGGGCGAGCAGTACTTC. The chain couples TRBV11-2 to TRBJ2-7; tentatively, D is TRBD2 (6 bases). The V end lost 2 bases, the J end lost 6 bases, and 14 bases lay between the germline ends. This CDR3 has 14 residues. Germline loops: CDR1 SGHAT, CDR2 FQNNGV.

The table lists this clonotype with many counts. The rearrangement uses TRBV7-9 and TRBJ2-3, with 11 bases identical to TRBD2. V was clipped by 3 bases and J by 5 bases; unmatched bases: 10. The CDR3 has 17 residues. CDR1 and CDR2 (germline): SEHNR, FQNEAQ (reference sequence). The CDR3 loop is CASSLGALAGGQDTQYF. The CDR3 region has the DNA TGTGCCAGCAGCTTGGGGGCCCTAGCGGGAGGACAAGATACGCAGTATTTT.

This clonotype was found many times. This chain links TRBV6-2 or TRBV6-3 with TRBJ2-5, with D perhaps TRBD2 (7 bases). V dropped 8 bases and J dropped 2 bases, with 15 bases sitting between them. From germline, CDR1 is MNHEY and CDR2 SVGEGT. CDR3 size: 14 residues. CDR3 nucleotide sequence: TGTGCCAGCGGACGGGGGGCGACACAAGAGACCCAGTACTTC. Protein: CASGRGATQETQYF.

V gene TRBV15 combines with J gene TRBJ2-7; D uncertain. V was pared by 4 bases and J by 6 bases, with 16 bases between. CDR3 size: 14 residues. CDR1 and CDR2 (germline): LNHNV, YYDKDF (reference sequence). The CDR3 DNA sequence: TGTGCCACCAGCAAACGCGATGCGGCTGGCGAGCAGTACTTC. This sequence encodes CATSKRDAAGEQYF.